This is a list of T cell receptor beta chains from one sample in a study of shared clonotypes between healthy human individuals. TCRdb's table, derived via immunoSEQ multiplex PCR, lists solely in-frame clones and lacks some. The sample contains some 1,400,000 clones, over 95% of which appear only once. Material: naive CD4+ T cells sorted from blood. The source of these receptors is a man under 40 in good health. CDR3s include the opening cysteine and the closing phenylalanine or tryptophan. A D gene is named only where the DNA matches it firmly. Only some rows state a clone size, as once, few, many or a class for expanded clones.

D gene,V gene,J gene,clone size,CDR3 DNA,CDR3 protein
TRBD2,TRBV10-3,TRBJ2-7,.,TGTGCCATCAGTGAGTCGAGATCTAGCGGCGCCTACGAGCAGTACTTC,CAISESRSSGAYEQYF
.,TRBV5-4,TRBJ2-5,few,TGTGCCAGCAGCGCCGCCGGGACCTGGGATGGGACCCAGTACTTC,CASSAAGTWDGTQYF
TRBD2,TRBV5-8,TRBJ2-3,.,TGTGCCAGCAGCTTGCCCAAGACTAGCGGGATCCACACAGATACGCAGTATTTT,CASSLPKTSGIHTDTQYF
.,TRBV27,TRBJ2-3,.,TGTGCCAGCAGACCAGGGGAATACACAGATACGCAGTATTTT,CASRPGEYTDTQYF
TRBD1,TRBV7-2,TRBJ1-5,.,TGTGCCAGCGGACCACAGGGGAATAGCAATCAGCCCCAGCATTTT,CASGPQGNSNQPQHF
.,TRBV19,TRBJ2-5,.,TGTGCCAGTAGTATTTCGAGGGGGGTACAAGAGACCCAGTACTTC,CASSISRGVQETQYF
.,TRBV19,TRBJ2-5,.,TGTGCCAGTAGTACCCCCGGGGAGACCCAGTACTTC,CASSTPGETQYF
.,TRBV2,TRBJ2-3,.,TGTGCCAGCAGTGAAGGCGATACGCAGTATTTT,CASSEGDTQYF
TRBD1,TRBV5-4,TRBJ1-2,once,TGTGCCAGCAGCTTGGATACCAGGGGGAACTATGGCTACACCTTC,CASSLDTRGNYGYTF
.,TRBV28,TRBJ1-4,once,TGTGCCAGCAGTTTATGGGGGACAACAACTAATGAAAAACTGTTTTTT,CASSLWGTTTNEKLFF
TRBD1,TRBV5-4,TRBJ2-4,.,TGTGCCAGCAGCACCGGGACAGGGGGTGGAAACATTCAGTACTTC,CASSTGTGGGNIQYF
.,TRBV19,TRBJ2-3,.,TGTGCCAGTAGTATAGATTTGAAGCCAGATACGCAGTATTTT,CASSIDLKPDTQYF
.,TRBV4-1,TRBJ2-7,once,TGCGCCAGCAGCCTTGACTACTACGAGCAGTACTTC,CASSLDYYEQYF
.,TRBV9,TRBJ2-3,.,TGTGCCAGCAGCGCGCAACTGGGGGGAGATACGCAGTATTTT,CASSAQLGGDTQYF
.,TRBV29-1,TRBJ2-6,.,TGCAGCGTCCAAACTTCTCCCTCTGGGGCCAACGTCCTGACTTTC,CSVQTSPSGANVLTF
.,TRBV10-3,TRBJ2-1,once,TGTGCCATCAAGGGTCCCCTCAATGAGCAGTTCTTC,CAIKGPLNEQFF
.,TRBV28,TRBJ2-1,.,TGTGCCAGCAGAGTAAAGCAGACCTACAATGAGCAGTTCTTC,CASRVKQTYNEQFF
TRBD2,TRBV11-2,TRBJ2-7,.,TGTGCCAGCAGCCCCTCGGGGGGTCACGAGCAGTACTTC,CASSPSGGHEQYF
TRBD2,TRBV5-1,TRBJ2-6,.,TGCGCCAGCAGCTTGGGGCTAGCGGGAGGCGCTGGGGCCAACGTCCTGACTTTC,CASSLGLAGGAGANVLTF
.,TRBV4-1,TRBJ1-1,.,TGCGCCAGCAGCCACAAACCTACAGGGTGGGAAACTGAAGCTTTCTTT,CASSHKPTGWETEAFF
.,TRBV7-6,TRBJ2-7,.,TGTGCCAGCAGCTTAGCGAGGTCTAGTGCCTACGAGCAGTACTTC,CASSLARSSAYEQYF
.,TRBV18,TRBJ1-1,.,TGTGCCAGCTCACAGAAAGATCGGGACACTGAAGCTTTCTTT,CASSQKDRDTEAFF
.,TRBV6-5,TRBJ2-7,once,TGTGCCAGCAGTACCTTACAGGGTTCCTACGAGCAGTACTTC,CASSTLQGSYEQYF
.,TRBV10-1,TRBJ2-3,.,TGCGCCAGCAGTGATCAGGGCCTCACAGATACGCAGTATTTT,CASSDQGLTDTQYF
.,TRBV6-1,TRBJ2-4,.,TGTGCCAGCAGTGAGGGACAAAAAAACATTCAGTACTTC,CASSEGQKNIQYF
TRBD2,TRBV11-2,TRBJ2-1,.,TGTGCCAGCAGCCTCTTAGGTCGGGAGGGTTCCTACAATGAGCAGTTCTTC,CASSLLGREGSYNEQFF
.,TRBV5-1,TRBJ2-7,.,TGCGCCAGTAGTCCGCAGGGCCTCTACGAGCAGTACTTC,CASSPQGLYEQYF
TRBD2,TRBV10-1,TRBJ2-1,once,TGCGCCAGCAGTGAAACCGGGAGGGAGCAGTTCTTC,CASSETGREQFF
.,TRBV7-9,TRBJ1-1,.,TGTGCCAGCTCTCTATCGGGGGGCTTGGGAACTGAAGCTTTCTTT,CASSLSGGLGTEAFF
.,TRBV29-1,TRBJ2-1,.,TGCAGCGTTACCTCCGTCAACTCCTACAATGAGCAGTTCTTC,CSVTSVNSYNEQFF
.,TRBV20-1,TRBJ2-7,.,TGCAGTGCTCCCGCGGGGGAGCAGTACTTC,CSAPAGEQYF
.,TRBV14,TRBJ2-7,.,TGTGCCAGCAGCCGAATCTCGGGCCCGGGAAACGAGCAGTACTTC,CASSRISGPGNEQYF
.,TRBV5-1,TRBJ2-1,.,TGCGCCAGTTTCCCGGGGCAAATATTGGGTGAGCAGTTCTTC,CASFPGQILGEQFF
TRBD2,TRBV4-3,TRBJ2-2,.,TGCGCCAGCAGCCACGAGTCCCGCGGGGGCACCGGGGAGCTGTTTTTT,CASSHESRGGTGELFF
.,TRBV12-5,TRBJ1-1,once,TGTGCTAGTGGTTTGGCCAAGCGGGGTCTGGTGGGGAACACTGAAGCTTTCTTT,CASGLAKRGLVGNTEAFF
.,TRBV28,TRBJ2-2,once,TGTGCCAGCAGTTGGGGACAAAGCGGGGAGCTGTTTTTT,CASSWGQSGELFF
.,TRBV19,TRBJ2-1,.,TGTGCCAGTAGTAGGAGCGGAGGCTCCTACAATGAGCAGTTCTTC,CASSRSGGSYNEQFF
.,TRBV6-4,TRBJ2-1,.,TGTGCCAGCAGTGGAGGCAGATTCAATGAGCAGTTCTTC,CASSGGRFNEQFF
.,TRBV29-1,TRBJ1-2,once,TGCAGCGTTGAACACAGGTTGAACTATGGCTACACCTTC,CSVEHRLNYGYTF
.,TRBV18,TRBJ2-5,.,TGTGCCAGCTCACCTTACGTCGAAGGGAACGGAGAGACCCAGTACTTC,CASSPYVEGNGETQYF
TRBD2,TRBV4-3,TRBJ2-1,.,TGCGCCAGCAGCCAAGAAAAGCGCCGGGGGGAAAAGCAGTTCTTC,CASSQEKRRGEKQFF
TRBD2,TRBV5-8,TRBJ2-1,once,TGTGCCAGCAGCTTTAGCGGGAGCCCATACAATGAGCAGTTCTTC,CASSFSGSPYNEQFF
.,TRBV15,TRBJ2-3,once,TGTGCCACCAGCAGACAGGGGCGCGTGGATACGCAGTATTTT,CATSRQGRVDTQYF
TRBD2,TRBV28,TRBJ2-3,.,TGTGCCAGCAGTTTAGGGCTAGCGGGGAGCACAGATACGCAGTATTTT,CASSLGLAGSTDTQYF
TRBD1,TRBV11-2,TRBJ1-1,.,TGTGCCAGCAGCTTAGGGACAGGGGTCTACACTGAAGCTTTCTTT,CASSLGTGVYTEAFF
TRBD1,TRBV10-2,TRBJ1-4,.,TGCGCCAGCAGGCCGGGACAGGGAGGTGAAAAACTGTTTTTT,CASRPGQGGEKLFF
.,TRBV5-1,TRBJ2-3,.,TGCGCCAGCAGCCAGCGCGGGGCCACAGATACGCAGTATTTT,CASSQRGATDTQYF
.,TRBV29-1,TRBJ1-2,once,TGCAGCGTTGGTCTATCTTCGGACGGGTATGGCTACACCTTC,CSVGLSSDGYGYTF
TRBD2,TRBV6-5,TRBJ2-2,.,TGTGCCAGCAATCCTAGCGGCACCGGGGAGCTGTTTTTT,CASNPSGTGELFF
.,TRBV28,TRBJ1-1,.,TGTGCCAGCCTGGTGCTGGGCGCGAGGACTGAAGCTTTCTTT,CASLVLGARTEAFF
.,TRBV7-9,TRBJ2-1,.,TGTGCCAGCAGCTTAGATCGGGGGGCCCTCAATGAGCAGTTCTTC,CASSLDRGALNEQFF
.,TRBV28,TRBJ2-7,.,TGTGCCAGCACTTCGGTTTGGGGCTCCTACGAGCAGTACTTC,CASTSVWGSYEQYF